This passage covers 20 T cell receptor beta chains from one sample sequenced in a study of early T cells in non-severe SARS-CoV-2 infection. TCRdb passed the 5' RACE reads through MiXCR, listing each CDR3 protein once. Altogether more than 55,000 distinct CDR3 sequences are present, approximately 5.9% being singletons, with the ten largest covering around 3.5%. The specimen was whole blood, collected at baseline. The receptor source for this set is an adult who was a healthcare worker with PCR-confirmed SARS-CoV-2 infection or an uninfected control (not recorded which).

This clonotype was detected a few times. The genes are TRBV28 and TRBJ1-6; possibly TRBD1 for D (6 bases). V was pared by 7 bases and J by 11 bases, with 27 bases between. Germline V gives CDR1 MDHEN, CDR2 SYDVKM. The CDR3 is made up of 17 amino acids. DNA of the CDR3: TGTGCCAGCAACCTCGGTACGGGGGGCGCTTGGGTAGCACCCCTCCACTTT. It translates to CASNLGTGGAWVAPLHF.

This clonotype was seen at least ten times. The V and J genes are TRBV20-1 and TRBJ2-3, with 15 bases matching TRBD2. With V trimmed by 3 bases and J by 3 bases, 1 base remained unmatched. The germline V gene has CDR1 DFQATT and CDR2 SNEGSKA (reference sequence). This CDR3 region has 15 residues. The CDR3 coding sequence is TGCAGTGCTAGGGGGACTAGCGGGAGGACAGATACGCAGTATTTT. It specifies CSARGTSGRTDTQYF.

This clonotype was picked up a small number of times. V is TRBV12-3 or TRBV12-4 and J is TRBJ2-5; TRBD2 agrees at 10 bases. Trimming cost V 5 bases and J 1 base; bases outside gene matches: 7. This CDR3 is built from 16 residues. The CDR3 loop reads CASSAQGLAVQETQYF. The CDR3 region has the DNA TGTGCCAGCAGTGCCCAAGGACTAGCGGTCCAAGAGACCCAGTACTTC.

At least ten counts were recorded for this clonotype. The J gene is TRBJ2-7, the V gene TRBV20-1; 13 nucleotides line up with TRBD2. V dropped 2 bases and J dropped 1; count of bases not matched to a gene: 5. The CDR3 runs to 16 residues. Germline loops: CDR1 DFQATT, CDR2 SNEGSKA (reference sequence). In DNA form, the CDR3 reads TGCAGTGCTAGACGGACTAGCGGGAGAAAATCCTACGAGCAGTACTTC. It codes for CSARRTSGRKSYEQYF.

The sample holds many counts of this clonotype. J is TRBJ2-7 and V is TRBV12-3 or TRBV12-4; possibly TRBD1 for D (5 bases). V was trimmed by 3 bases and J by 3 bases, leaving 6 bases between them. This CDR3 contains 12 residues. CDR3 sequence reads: CASSLGLYEQYF. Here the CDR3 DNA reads TGTGCCAGCAGTTTGGGGCTCTACGAGCAGTACTTC.

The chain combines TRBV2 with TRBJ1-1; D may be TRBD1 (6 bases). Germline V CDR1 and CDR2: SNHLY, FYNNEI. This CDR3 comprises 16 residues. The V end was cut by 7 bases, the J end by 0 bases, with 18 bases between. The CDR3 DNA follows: TGTGCCAGCACGGGGCGGGTGGGGGCTATGAACACTGAAGCTTTCTTT. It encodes CASTGRVGAMNTEAFF.

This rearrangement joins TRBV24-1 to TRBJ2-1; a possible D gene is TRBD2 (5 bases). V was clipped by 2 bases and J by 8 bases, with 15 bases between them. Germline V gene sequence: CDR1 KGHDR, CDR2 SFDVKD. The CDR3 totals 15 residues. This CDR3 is CATSDYSGRKDEQFF. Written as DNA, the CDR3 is TGTGCCACCAGTGATTACAGCGGTAGAAAGGATGAGCAGTTCTTC.

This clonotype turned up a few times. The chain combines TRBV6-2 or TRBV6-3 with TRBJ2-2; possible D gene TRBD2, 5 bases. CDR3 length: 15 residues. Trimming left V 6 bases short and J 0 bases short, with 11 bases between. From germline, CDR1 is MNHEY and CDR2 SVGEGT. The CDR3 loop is CASSATTANTGELFF. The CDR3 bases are TGTGCCAGCAGCGCGACTACCGCGAACACCGGGGAGCTGTTTTTT.

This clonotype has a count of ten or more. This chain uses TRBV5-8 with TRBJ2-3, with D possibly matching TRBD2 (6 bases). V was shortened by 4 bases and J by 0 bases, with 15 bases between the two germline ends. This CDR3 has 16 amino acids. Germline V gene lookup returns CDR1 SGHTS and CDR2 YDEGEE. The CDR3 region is CASSARRLASTDTQYF. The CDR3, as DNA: TGTGCCAGCAGCGCCCGGCGGCTAGCGAGCACAGATACGCAGTATTTT.

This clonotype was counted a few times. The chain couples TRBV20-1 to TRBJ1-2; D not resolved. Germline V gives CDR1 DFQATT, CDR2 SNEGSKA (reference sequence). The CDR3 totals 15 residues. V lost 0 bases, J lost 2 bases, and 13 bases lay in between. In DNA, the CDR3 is TGCAGTGCTAGAGAGTACGGAGAAGCGAACTATGGCTACACCTTC. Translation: CSAREYGEANYGYTF.

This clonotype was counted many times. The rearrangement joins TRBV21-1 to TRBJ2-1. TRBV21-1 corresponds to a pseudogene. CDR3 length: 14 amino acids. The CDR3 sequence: CASSRQGRVNEQFF. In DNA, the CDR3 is TGTGCCAGCAGTCGACAAGGACGGGTCAATGAGCAGTTCTTC.

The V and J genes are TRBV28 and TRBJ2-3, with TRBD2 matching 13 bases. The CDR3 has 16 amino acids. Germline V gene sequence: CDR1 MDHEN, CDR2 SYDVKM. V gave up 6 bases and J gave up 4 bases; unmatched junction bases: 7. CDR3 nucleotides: TGTGCCAGCAGCCCCGGGACTAGCGGGACGGCAGATACGCAGTATTTT. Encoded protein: CASSPGTSGTADTQYF. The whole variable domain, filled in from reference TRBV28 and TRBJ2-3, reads DVKVTQSSRYLVKRTGEKVFLECVQDMDHENMFWYRQDPGLGLRLIYFSYDVKMKEKGDIPEGYSVSREKKERFSLILESASTNQTSMYLCASSPGTSGTADTQYFGPGTRLTVL.

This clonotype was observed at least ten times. Here the CDR3 reads CASTRTGGETQYF. The CDR3 DNA is TGTGCCAGCACCAGGACAGGGGGAGAGACCCAGTACTTC. This chain connects TRBV6-2 or TRBV6-3 to TRBJ2-5; 10 positions match TRBD1. This CDR3 has 13 amino acids. Trimming at V came to 7 bases and at J to 4 bases, leaving 3 bases not matched to a gene. Per the germline V gene, CDR1 is MNHEY and CDR2 is SVGEGT.

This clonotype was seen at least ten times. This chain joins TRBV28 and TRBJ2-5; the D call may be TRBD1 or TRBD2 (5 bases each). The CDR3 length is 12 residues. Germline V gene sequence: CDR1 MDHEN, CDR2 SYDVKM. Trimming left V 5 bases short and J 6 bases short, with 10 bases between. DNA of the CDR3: TGTGCCAGCAGTGTTCAGGGACAGACCCAGTACTTC. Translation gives CASSVQGQTQYF.

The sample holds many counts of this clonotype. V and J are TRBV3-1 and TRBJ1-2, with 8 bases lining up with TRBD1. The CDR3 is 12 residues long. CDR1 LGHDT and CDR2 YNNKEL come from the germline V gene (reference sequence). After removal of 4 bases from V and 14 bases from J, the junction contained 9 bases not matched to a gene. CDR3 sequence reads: CASSPGGQGLTF. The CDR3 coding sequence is TGTGCCAGCAGCCCAGGAGGACAGGGTTTAACCTTC.

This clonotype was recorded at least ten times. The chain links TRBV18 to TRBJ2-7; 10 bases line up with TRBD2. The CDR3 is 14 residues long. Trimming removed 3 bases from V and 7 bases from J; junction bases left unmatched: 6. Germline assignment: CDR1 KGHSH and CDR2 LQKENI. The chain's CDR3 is CASSPPSGSIEQYF. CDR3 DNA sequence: TGTGCCAGCTCACCTCCTAGCGGGAGCATAGAGCAGTACTTC.

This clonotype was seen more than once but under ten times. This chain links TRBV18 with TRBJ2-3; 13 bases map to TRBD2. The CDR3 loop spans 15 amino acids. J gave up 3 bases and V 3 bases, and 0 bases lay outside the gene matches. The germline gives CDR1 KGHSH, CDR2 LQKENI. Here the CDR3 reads CASSPGLAGTDTQYF. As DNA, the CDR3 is TGTGCCAGCTCACCGGGACTAGCGGGGACAGATACGCAGTATTTT.

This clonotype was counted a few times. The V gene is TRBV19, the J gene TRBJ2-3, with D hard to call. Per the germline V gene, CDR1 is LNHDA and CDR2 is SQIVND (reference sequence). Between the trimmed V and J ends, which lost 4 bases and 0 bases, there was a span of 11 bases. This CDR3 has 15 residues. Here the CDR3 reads CASSRIVTSTDTQYF. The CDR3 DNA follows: TGTGCCAGTAGTAGGATTGTAACAAGCACAGATACGCAGTATTTT.

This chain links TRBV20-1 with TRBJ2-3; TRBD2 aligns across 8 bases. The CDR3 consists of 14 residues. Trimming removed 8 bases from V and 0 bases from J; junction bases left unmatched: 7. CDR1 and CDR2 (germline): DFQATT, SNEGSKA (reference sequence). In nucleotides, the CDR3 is TGCAGTCCCGTGAGCGGGAGCAGCACAGATACGCAGTATTTT. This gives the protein CSPVSGSSTDTQYF.

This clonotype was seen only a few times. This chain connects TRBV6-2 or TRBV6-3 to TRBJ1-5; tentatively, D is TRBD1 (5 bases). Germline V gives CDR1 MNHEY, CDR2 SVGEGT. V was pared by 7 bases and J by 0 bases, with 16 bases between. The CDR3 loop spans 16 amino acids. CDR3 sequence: CASTRGGLNSNQPQHF. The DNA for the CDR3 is TGTGCCAGCACCCGCGGGGGACTAAATAGCAATCAGCCCCAGCATTTT.